These 20 T cell receptor beta chains share one sample of origin, sequenced in a study of cytomegalovirus exposure and HLA in healthy donors. PCR amplification relied on 60 Vbeta primers (plus 13 Jbeta primers). Repertoires were generated with immunoSEQ multiplex PCR, while TCRdb's copy carries only in-frame clones and drops some. Seen here are 150,000 to 200,000 clones, around 83% observed once, and the top ten hold less than 2%. Source material: PBMCs. These receptors all come from a woman aged 18-30 years in good health and CMV-seronegative.

The rearrangement joins TRBV18 to TRBJ2-5, with TRBD1 as a possible D gene (5 bases). The V gene's germline CDR1 is KGHSH and CDR2 LQKENI. The V end was cut by 6 bases, the J end by 4 bases, with 15 bases between. This CDR3 has 14 residues. CDR3 region: CASSTAGFGETQYF. The CDR3 nucleotides read TGTGCCAGCTCCACGGCAGGGTTCGGAGAGACCCAGTACTTC.

This clone was observed a single time. V usage is TRBV29-1 and J usage is TRBJ2-1, with 7 nucleotides matching TRBD1. CDR3 length equals 11 residues. The V gene end was trimmed by 6 bases and the J gene end by 13 bases; junction bases not matched to a gene: 9. CDR1 is SQVTM and CDR2 is ANQGSEA in the germline V gene. CDR3 loop: CSVVQGLGQFF. CDR3 DNA: TGCAGCGTCGTACAGGGGTTGGGACAGTTCTTC.

V is TRBV5-1 and J is TRBJ1-4, with 12 bases fitting TRBD1. Germline V gene sequence: CDR1 SGHRS, CDR2 YFSETQ. The CDR3 is made up of 18 amino acids. V lost 6 bases and J lost 7; bases outside the gene matches: 16. CDR3 amino acids: CASKLGRDRGRRREKLFF. The CDR3 DNA follows: TGCGCCAGCAAGCTTGGCCGGGACAGGGGGCGAAGACGTGAAAAACTGTTTTTT.

The CDR3 region has the DNA TGTGCCAGCAGTGGGCGTCCGGAGCTGTTTTTT. It is translated as CASSGRPELFF. The chain joins TRBV28 to TRBJ2-2; D unclear. Trimming took off 5 bases at V and 10 bases at J, with 8 bases between the two ends. The germline gives CDR1 MDHEN, CDR2 SYDVKM. The CDR3 sequence is 11 residues long.

The rearrangement uses TRBV30 and TRBJ1-3; D is ambiguous. The germline gives CDR1 GTSNPN, CDR2 SVGIG (reference sequence). This CDR3 has 14 amino acids. The V end was cut by 3 bases, the J end by 0 bases, with 9 bases between. This CDR3 reads CAWRKPGSGNTIYF. CDR3 nucleotides: TGTGCCTGGAGAAAACCGGGCTCTGGAAACACCATATATTTT.

The rearrangement links TRBV6-5 to TRBJ2-1, with a weak D call TRBD2 (6 bases). Germline V CDR1 and CDR2: MNHEY, SVGAGI. V lost 0 bases to trimming and J lost 7 bases, with 13 bases between them. The length of the CDR3 is 15 residues. CDR3 protein: CASSYSVGLANEQFF. The CDR3 coding sequence is TGTGCCAGCAGTTACTCGGTGGGGCTAGCGAATGAGCAGTTCTTC.

CDR3 sequence reads: CASSLSSPRDYEQYF. As DNA, the CDR3 is TGTGCCAGCAGCTTATCAAGCCCCAGGGACTACGAGCAGTACTTC. The V and J genes are TRBV11-2 and TRBJ2-7, with TRBD1 as a possible D gene (5 bases). The CDR3 covers 15 residues. Germline values: CDR1 SGHAT, CDR2 FQNNGV. Trimming took off 2 bases at V and 3 bases at J, with 14 bases between the two ends.

This clone was observed a few times. This rearrangement joins TRBV27 to TRBJ1-3; 7 bases agree with TRBD1. V gave up 2 bases and J gave up 4 bases; unmatched junction bases: 5. This CDR3 has 15 amino acids. Germline V gives CDR1 MNHEY, CDR2 SMNVEV (reference sequence). The CDR3 DNA sequence: TGTGCCAGCAGTTTAAGCCGACAGGGAGGAAACACCATATATTTT. It yields the protein CASSLSRQGGNTIYF.

The chain combines TRBV15 with TRBJ2-7, with 13 bases matching TRBD2. The CDR3 has 16 amino acids. V lost 6 bases and J lost 6; bases outside the gene matches: 11. Per the germline V gene, CDR1 is LNHNV and CDR2 is YYDKDF (reference sequence). CDR3 protein: CATSRVGTSGTGEQYF. CDR3 bases: TGTGCCACCAGTCGAGTCGGGACTAGCGGGACGGGCGAGCAGTACTTC.

This clone was seen only a few times. The chain joins TRBV27 to TRBJ2-3; a weak D match, TRBD2 (5 bases). The length of the CDR3 is 14 residues. Trimming removed 5 bases at V and 7 bases at J, with 16 bases between. Germline V CDR1 and CDR2: MNHEY, SMNVEV (reference sequence). CDR3 amino acids: CASSPRSFGNTQYF. Written as DNA, the CDR3 is TGTGCCAGCAGTCCCCGCAGTTTCGGGAATACGCAGTATTTT.

V gene TRBV9 combines with J gene TRBJ1-2; 9 bases are shared with TRBD1. The CDR3 contains 16 residues. The J segment lost 13 bases and the V segment lost 0 bases, leaving 16 bases of the junction unmatched. The V gene's germline CDR1 is SGDLS and CDR2 YYNGEE. The CDR3 region has the DNA TGTGCCAGCAGCGTAGCTACTAGAAGTAGACAGGGGGAAACCACCTTC. Encoded protein: CASSVATRSRQGETTF.

The genes are TRBV6-5 and TRBJ1-2; D unresolved. Trimming took off 2 bases at V and 0 bases at J, with 7 bases between the two ends. Germline lookup yields CDR1 MNHEY and CDR2 SVGAGI. The CDR3 loop spans 14 amino acids. The CDR3 DNA follows: TGTGCCAGCAGTTACCGAGGAGCTAACTATGGCTACACCTTC. This translates into CASSYRGANYGYTF.

The chain combines TRBV10-3 with TRBJ2-1; weak D call: TRBD1 (5 bases). V dropped 4 bases and J dropped 9 bases, with 19 bases sitting between them. Germline V CDR1 and CDR2: ENHRY, SYGVKD. This CDR3 comprises 15 residues. CDR3 nucleotide sequence: TGTGCCATCAGTGTGACACAGGTGGGCTCGGGTGAGCAGTTCTTC. Residues: CAISVTQVGSGEQFF.

This clone appeared a few times. The chain recombines TRBV6-6 with TRBJ2-1, with TRBD2 matching over 7 bases. Germline V CDR1 and CDR2: MNHNY, SVGAGI (reference sequence). The V segment lost 6 bases and the J segment 1 base; nucleotides outside the gene matches: 3. This CDR3 has 14 amino acids. CDR3: CASSGGSSYNEQFF. CDR3 coding DNA: TGTGCCAGCAGCGGCGGGAGTTCCTACAATGAGCAGTTCTTC.

This chain links TRBV19 with TRBJ2-2; TRBD1 aligns across 11 bases. Germline CDR1 LNHDA, CDR2 SQIVND (reference sequence). The CDR3 length is 15 residues. With 10 bases clipped from V and 4 bases from J, the junction kept 8 bases outside the gene matches. The CDR3 region is CATLSGTGGTGELFF. CDR3 DNA: TGTGCCACCCTATCAGGGACAGGGGGCACCGGGGAGCTGTTTTTT.

The chain links TRBV6-1 to TRBJ2-7, with TRBD2 matching 10 bases. The CDR3 extends over 13 amino acids. The V segment lost 5 bases and the J segment 6 bases; nucleotides outside the gene matches: 4. Germline V lookup: CDR1 MNHNS, CDR2 SASEGT. CDR3 nucleotides: TGTGCCAGCAGTCATGGGACTAGCGTCGAGCAGTACGTC. Its protein product is CASSHGTSVEQYV.

The chain recombines TRBV5-1 with TRBJ2-3, with D maybe TRBD2 (6 bases). CDR1 is SGHRS and CDR2 is YFSETQ in the germline V gene. The CDR3 loop spans 14 amino acids. Deletions cut 0 bases from V and 6 bases from J, with 11 bases between. CDR3 in amino acids: CASSLAGGSDTQYF. CDR3 DNA sequence: TGCGCCAGCAGCTTGGCCGGGGGATCGGATACGCAGTATTTT.

The gene calls are TRBV6-5 and TRBJ1-1; 7 positions match TRBD1. Germline-derived CDR1 and CDR2 are MNHEY and SVGAGI. This CDR3 is 12 amino acids long. V shed 6 bases, J shed 7 bases, and the junction held 5 bases outside the gene matches. The CDR3 sequence: CASRRQGSEAFF. CDR3 bases: TGTGCCAGCAGAAGACAGGGCAGTGAAGCTTTCTTT.

The chain carries TRBV11-3 and TRBJ2-1, with 16 bases lining up with TRBD2. V lost 0 bases and J lost 7; bases outside the gene matches: 6. The CDR3 sequence is 18 residues long. The germline CDR1 and CDR2 sequences are SGHNT and YENEEA. CDR3 sequence reads: CASSLDSGTSGRGNEQFF. CDR3 DNA: TGTGCCAGCAGCTTAGATTCCGGGACTAGCGGGAGGGGGAATGAGCAGTTCTTC.

This chain joins TRBV7-9 and TRBJ2-7; 10 bases map to TRBD2. Looked up from germline, CDR1 is SEHNR and CDR2 is FQNEAQ (reference sequence). The J segment lost 4 bases and the V segment lost 1 base, leaving 13 bases of the junction unmatched. The CDR3 spans 18 residues. CDR3 sequence: CASSLEASGSLLGYEQYF. The CDR3 DNA follows: TGTGCCAGCAGCTTAGAGGCTAGCGGGAGCTTGCTAGGGTACGAGCAGTACTTC.